The 12 T cell receptor beta chains below were found in one sample sequenced in a study of control samples from healthy donors and cancer patients. The table came from immunoSEQ multiplex PCR; TCRdb's copy has only in-frame clones and leaves some out. The sample lists approximately 180,000 clones, roughly 94% occurring once. The specimen sequenced was blood. The receptors come from a woman aged 18-29 years in good health.

This sequence joins TRBV27 and TRBJ1-1; TRBD1 matches 7 bases. This CDR3 contains 14 residues. V lost 3 bases and J lost 2; bases outside the gene matches: 3. Germline CDR1 and CDR2: MNHEY and SMNVEV (reference sequence). The CDR3 DNA follows: TGTGCCAGCAGTTTGAAGGGGGCCAACACTGAAGCTTTCTTT. Protein sequence: CASSLKGANTEAFF.

This clone occurred once. This chain connects TRBV5-4 to TRBJ2-7; D may be TRBD1 or TRBD2 (5 bases each). Trimming stripped 4 bases from V and 4 bases from J, with 15 bases between. Germline V lookup: CDR1 SGHNT, CDR2 YYREEE (reference sequence). The CDR3 is made up of 14 amino acids. CDR3 sequence reads: CASSSGTDSYEQYF. In DNA, the CDR3 is TGTGCCAGCAGCAGTGGGACGGATAGTTACGAGCAGTACTTC.

This sequence joins TRBV5-1 and TRBJ2-7, with 7 bases matching TRBD1. Germline trimming cut 1 base from V and 3 bases from J; bases unmatched to any gene: 10. Germline CDR1 and CDR2: SGHRS and YFSETQ. The length of the CDR3 is 16 residues. CDR3 sequence: CASSLQTGTDYYEQYF. The CDR3 bases are TGCGCCAGCAGCTTGCAAACCGGGACAGACTACTACGAGCAGTACTTC.

The chain employs TRBV19 and TRBJ1-3; D not certain. Germline CDR1 LNHDA, CDR2 SQIVND (reference sequence). V shed 2 bases and J shed 0 bases, with 11 bases lying between them. The CDR3 contains 16 residues. The CDR3 spells CASSISGEDSGNTIYF. The DNA for the CDR3 is TGTGCCAGTAGTATAAGCGGGGAGGACTCTGGAAACACCATATATTTT.

The V gene is TRBV5-5, the J gene TRBJ2-1, with 11 positions matching TRBD1. Looked up from germline, CDR1 is SGHKS and CDR2 is YYEKEE (reference sequence). V was clipped by 5 bases and J by 7 bases; unmatched bases: 5. The CDR3 runs 14 residues. For the CDR3, the DNA is TGTGCCAGCAGTTATGGACAGGGGGCAAATGAGCAGTTCTTC. It encodes CASSYGQGANEQFF.

This chain joins TRBV7-9 and TRBJ2-1; tentative D call: TRBD2 (5 bases). Per germline, CDR1 SEHNR and CDR2 FQNEAQ (reference sequence). Between the trimmed V and J ends, which lost 4 bases and 3 bases, there was a span of 7 bases. The CDR3 totals 13 residues. This CDR3 reads CASSSRDYNEQFF. The CDR3 nucleotides read TGTGCCAGCAGCTCCCGGGACTACAATGAGCAGTTCTTC.

The V and J genes are TRBV10-1 and TRBJ2-5; TRBD1 is a possible D gene (5 bases). V gave up 3 bases and J gave up 2 bases, with 7 bases separating them. Germline V gene lookup returns CDR1 WNHNN and CDR2 SYGVQD (reference sequence). This CDR3 has 13 residues. Here the CDR3 DNA reads TGCGCCAGCAGTGAAGGGGTGCAAGAGACCCAGTACTTC. Residues: CASSEGVQETQYF.

CDR3 DNA: TGTGCCAGCAGTTCTCACCCATATGAAGCTTTCTTT. This sequence encodes CASSSHPYEAFF. The genes are TRBV28 and TRBJ1-1; D is uncertain. Trimming removed 4 bases from V and 7 bases from J, with 10 bases in between. The germline V gene has CDR1 MDHEN and CDR2 SYDVKM. The CDR3 has 12 amino acids.

The chain has TRBV10-3 and TRBJ2-1; 16 positions agree with TRBD2. The V and J ends lost 6 bases and 8 bases, in that order; junction bases with no gene match: 4. Germline V gives CDR1 ENHRY, CDR2 SYGVKD. The CDR3 covers 15 residues. CDR3 bases: TGTGCCATCAGGAAGGGACTAGCGGGAGGGGATGAGCAGTTCTTC. This sequence encodes CAIRKGLAGGDEQFF.

This clone was picked up one time. The chain recombines TRBV5-1 with TRBJ2-7; either TRBD1 or TRBD2 may fit D (5 bases each). V gave up 3 bases and J gave up 4 bases, with 14 bases separating them. CDR1 SGHRS and CDR2 YFSETQ come from the germline V gene. The CDR3 runs to 14 residues. CDR3 coding DNA: TGCGCCAGCAGCTCGTCCGGGACGAAATACGAGCAGTACTTC. Translating gives CASSSSGTKYEQYF.

This chain joins TRBV4-1 and TRBJ2-7; the match to TRBD1 covers 12 bases. V lost 3 bases to trimming and J lost 2 bases; unmatched junction nucleotides: 2. Looked up from germline, CDR1 is MGHRA and CDR2 is YSYEKL. The CDR3 spans 15 residues. The CDR3 bases are TGCGCCAGCAGCCATGGGGACAGGGGGCCCTACGAGCAGTACTTC. This encodes CASSHGDRGPYEQYF.

The gene calls are TRBV15 and TRBJ1-3; no definite D call. V was shortened by 0 bases and J by 0 bases, with 6 bases between the two germline ends. This CDR3 spans 15 amino acids. The germline gives CDR1 LNHNV, CDR2 YYDKDF (reference sequence). The CDR3 is CATSRDRFSGNTIYF. The DNA of the CDR3 is TGTGCCACCAGCAGAGATCGGTTCTCTGGAAACACCATATATTTT.